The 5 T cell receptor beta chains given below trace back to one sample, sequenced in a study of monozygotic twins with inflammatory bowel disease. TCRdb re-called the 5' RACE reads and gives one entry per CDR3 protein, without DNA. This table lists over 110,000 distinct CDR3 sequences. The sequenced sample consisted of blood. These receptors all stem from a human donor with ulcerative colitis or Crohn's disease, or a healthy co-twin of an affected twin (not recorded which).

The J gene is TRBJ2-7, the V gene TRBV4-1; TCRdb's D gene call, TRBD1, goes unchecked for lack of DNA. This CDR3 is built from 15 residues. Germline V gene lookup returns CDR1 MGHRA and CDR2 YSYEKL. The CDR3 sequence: CASSQNPGQDYEQYF.

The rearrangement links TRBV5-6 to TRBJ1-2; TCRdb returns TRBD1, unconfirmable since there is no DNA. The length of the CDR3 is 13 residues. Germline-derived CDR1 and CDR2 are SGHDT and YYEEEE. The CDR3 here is CASSPGENYGYTF.

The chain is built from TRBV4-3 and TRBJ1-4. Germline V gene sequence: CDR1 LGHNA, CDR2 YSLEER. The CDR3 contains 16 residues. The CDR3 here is CASSQGTYRTNEKLFF.

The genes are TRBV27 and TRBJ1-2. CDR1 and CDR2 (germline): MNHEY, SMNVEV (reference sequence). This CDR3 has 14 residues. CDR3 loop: CASRQSVGYYGYTF.

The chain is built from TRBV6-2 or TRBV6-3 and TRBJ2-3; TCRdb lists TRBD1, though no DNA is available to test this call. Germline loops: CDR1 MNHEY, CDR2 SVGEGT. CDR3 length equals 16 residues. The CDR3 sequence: CASSYSPSQGSDTQYF.